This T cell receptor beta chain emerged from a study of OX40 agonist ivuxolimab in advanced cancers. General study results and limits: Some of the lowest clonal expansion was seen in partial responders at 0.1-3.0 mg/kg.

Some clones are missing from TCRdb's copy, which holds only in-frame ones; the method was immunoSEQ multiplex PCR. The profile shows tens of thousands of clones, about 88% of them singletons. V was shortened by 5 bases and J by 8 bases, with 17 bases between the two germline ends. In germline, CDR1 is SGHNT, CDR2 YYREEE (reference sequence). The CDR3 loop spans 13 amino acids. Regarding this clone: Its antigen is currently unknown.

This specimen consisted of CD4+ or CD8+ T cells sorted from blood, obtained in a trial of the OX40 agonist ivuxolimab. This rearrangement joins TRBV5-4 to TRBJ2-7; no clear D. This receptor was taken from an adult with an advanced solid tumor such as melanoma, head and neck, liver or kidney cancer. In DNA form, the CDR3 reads TGTGCCAGCAGGAGGCCAGAGGCGCCCCAGCAGTACTTC. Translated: CASRRPEAPQQYF.